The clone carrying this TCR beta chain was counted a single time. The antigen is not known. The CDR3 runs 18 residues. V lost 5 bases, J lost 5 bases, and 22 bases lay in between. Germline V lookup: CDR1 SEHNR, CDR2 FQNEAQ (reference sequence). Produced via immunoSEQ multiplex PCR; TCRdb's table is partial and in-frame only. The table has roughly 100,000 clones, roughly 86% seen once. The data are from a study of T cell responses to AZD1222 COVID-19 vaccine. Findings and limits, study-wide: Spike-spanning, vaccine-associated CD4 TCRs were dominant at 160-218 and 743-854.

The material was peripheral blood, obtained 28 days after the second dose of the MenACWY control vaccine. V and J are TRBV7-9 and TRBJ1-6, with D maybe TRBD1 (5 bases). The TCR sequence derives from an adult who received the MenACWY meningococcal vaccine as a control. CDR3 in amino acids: CASSPRPLRGTDNSPLHF. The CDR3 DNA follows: TGTGCCAGCAGCCCCCGCCCCTTGCGGGGCACTGATAATTCACCCCTCCACTTT.